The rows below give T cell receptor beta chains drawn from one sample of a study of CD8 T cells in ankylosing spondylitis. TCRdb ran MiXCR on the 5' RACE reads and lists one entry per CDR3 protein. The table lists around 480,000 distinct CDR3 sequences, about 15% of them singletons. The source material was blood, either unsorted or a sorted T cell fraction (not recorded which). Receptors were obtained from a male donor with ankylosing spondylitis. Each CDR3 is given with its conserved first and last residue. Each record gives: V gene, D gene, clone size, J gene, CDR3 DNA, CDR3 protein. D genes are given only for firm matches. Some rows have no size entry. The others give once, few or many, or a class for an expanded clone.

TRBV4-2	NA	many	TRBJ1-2	TGTGCCAGCAGCCAAGAACTGGGGGGGAACTATGGCTACACCTTC	CASSQELGGNYGYTF
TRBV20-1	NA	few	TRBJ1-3	TGCAGTGCTCTAGCAGACGGAAACACCATATATTTT	CSALADGNTIYF
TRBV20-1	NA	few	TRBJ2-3	TGCAGTGCTCGGCCACCTCAGGGGCTGCGCACAGATACGCAGTATTTT	CSARPPQGLRTDTQYF
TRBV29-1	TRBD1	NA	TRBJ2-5	TGCAGCGTACAGGGGGGTCCGGAGACCCAGTACTTC	CSVQGGPETQYF
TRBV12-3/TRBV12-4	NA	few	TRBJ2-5	TGTGCCAGCAGTCCAAGGACGGGAGCCGAGACCCAGTACTTC	CASSPRTGAETQYF
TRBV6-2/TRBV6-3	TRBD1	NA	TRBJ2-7	TGTGCCAGCGAGGCCCTCCGGGACAGGGGTTCCGAGCAGTACTTC	CASEALRDRGSEQYF
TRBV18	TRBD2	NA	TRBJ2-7	TGTGCCAGCTCACCACCGGGAGGGGCGGGCGAGCAGTACTTC	CASSPPGGAGEQYF
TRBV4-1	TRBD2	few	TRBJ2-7	TGCGCCAGCAGCCACACTCCGTCAGCGGGACTATACGAGCAGTACTTC	CASSHTPSAGLYEQYF
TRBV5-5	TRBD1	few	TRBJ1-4	TGTGCCAGCACCCGTGGGGACAGGGGCCTAACTAATGAAAAACTGTTTTTT	CASTRGDRGLTNEKLFF
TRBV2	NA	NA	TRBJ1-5	TGTGCCAGCTCGCATCAGTCGGTTCCCAATCAGCCCCAGCATTTT	CASSHQSVPNQPQHF
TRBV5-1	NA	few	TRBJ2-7	TGCGCCAGCAGCTTGGAAGGGGACTACGAGCAGTACTTC	CASSLEGDYEQYF
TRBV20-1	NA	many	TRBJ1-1	TGCAGTGCTAGTGGGATTCGTTGGGACACTGAAGCTTTCTTT	CSASGIRWDTEAFF
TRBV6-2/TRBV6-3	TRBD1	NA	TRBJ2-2	TGTGCCAGCAGCTATAGACAGGGGGCAATCGGGGAGCTGTTTTTT	CASSYRQGAIGELFF
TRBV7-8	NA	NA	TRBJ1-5	TGTGCCAGCAGCTTAGGGTTTTGGTCAGGAAGTGGCAATCAGCCCCAGCATTTT	CASSLGFWSGSGNQPQHF
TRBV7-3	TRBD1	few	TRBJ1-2	TGTGCCAGCAGCTTAGATCCCGGGACAGGGGTCTATGGCTACACCTTC	CASSLDPGTGVYGYTF
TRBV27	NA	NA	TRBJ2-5	TGTGCCAGTAGGAGTGGGGGAGGGGGCCAAGAGACCCAGTACTTC	CASRSGGGGQETQYF
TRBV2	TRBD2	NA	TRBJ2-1	TGTGCCAGCAGTGAACGTGGGCTAGCGGTAAATGAGCAGTTCTTC	CASSERGLAVNEQFF
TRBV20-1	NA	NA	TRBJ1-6	TGCAGTGCTAGAGGGGTCAGGGAGAATTCACCCCTCCACTTT	CSARGVRENSPLHF
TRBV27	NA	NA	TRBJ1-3	TGTGCCAGCAGTTTATCCCAGGGTTCTGGAAACACCATATATTTT	CASSLSQGSGNTIYF
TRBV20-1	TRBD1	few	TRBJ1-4	TGCAGTGCTTGGACAGGTCCAACTAATGAAAAACTGTTTTTT	CSAWTGPTNEKLFF
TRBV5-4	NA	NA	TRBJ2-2	TGTGCCAGCAGCTTAAAGGGAACCGGGGAGCTGTTTTTT	CASSLKGTGELFF
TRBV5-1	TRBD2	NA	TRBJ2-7	TGCGCCAGCAGCTTGGAGCGGGGGAGGGAGCAGTACTTC	CASSLERGREQYF
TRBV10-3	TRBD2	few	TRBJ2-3	TGTGCCATCAGCATCCGAGGCGGGGGTACAGATACGCAGTATTTT	CAISIRGGGTDTQYF
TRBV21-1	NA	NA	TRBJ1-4	TGTGCCAGCAGCAAAGCGCTGGGGACAGCTAATGAAAAACTGTTTTTT	CASSKALGTANEKLFF
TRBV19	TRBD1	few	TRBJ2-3	TGTGCCACCCGGGCCAGGGGGCAGTCAGATACGCAGTATTTT	CATRARGQSDTQYF
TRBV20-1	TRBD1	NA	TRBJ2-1	TGCAGTGCTAGAGAGGGGACAGAAAGCAATGAGCAGTTCTTC	CSAREGTESNEQFF
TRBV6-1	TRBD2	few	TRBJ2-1	TGTGCCAGCAGGGATAGCGGGATGGAGGGTGGGGGGACTTATTCAAACAATGAGCAGTTCTTC	CASRDSGMEGGGTYSNNEQFF
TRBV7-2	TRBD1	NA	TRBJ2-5	TGTGCCAGCAGCTTAGTAGGCAGGGGGCAAGAGACCCAGTACTTC	CASSLVGRGQETQYF
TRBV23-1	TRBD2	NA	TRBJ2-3	TGCGCCAGTCCAAAGCGGGGCGGGAGTAAGTTGGATACGCAGTATTTT	CASPKRGGSKLDTQYF